The next 9 T cell receptor beta chains were all read from a single sample in a study of T cell changes during pregnancy in multiple sclerosis. Only in-frame clones appear in the TCRdb table, and some are missing; sequencing was by immunoSEQ multiplex PCR. The sample contains approximately 40,000 clones, approximately 96% of which appear only once. This sample comprised peripheral blood, obtained in the second trimester of pregnancy. The receptors shown here come from a female donor with multiple sclerosis, enrolled in a pregnancy study.

This rearrangement joins TRBV18 to TRBJ2-2; tentative D call: TRBD1 (6 bases). Trimming stripped 2 bases from V and 4 bases from J, with 14 bases between. The CDR3 spans 16 residues. Looked up from germline, CDR1 is KGHSH and CDR2 is LQKENI. The CDR3 nucleotides read TGTGCCAGCTCACCAGTCCTCGACAGGCTCACCGGGGAGCTGTTTTTT. Residues: CASSPVLDRLTGELFF.

This clone was seen just once. One end of the junction does not line up with germline, which may come from a read error. The chain is built from TRBV6-6 and TRBJ1-2; D unresolved. This CDR3 region has 14 residues. Looked up from germline, CDR1 is MNHNY and CDR2 is SVGAGI (reference sequence). DNA of the CDR3: TGTGCCAGCAGTTACGGCGGCGGGAGATATGACTACACCTTC. Protein sequence: CASSYGGGRYDYTF.

The genes are TRBV19 and TRBJ1-5; no firm D call. The germline V and J ends were trimmed by 4 bases and 2 bases, with 12 bases remaining between them. The CDR3 contains 15 residues. The germline V gene has CDR1 LNHDA and CDR2 SQIVND (reference sequence). In nucleotides, the CDR3 is TGTGCCAGTAGTAGGGCACGGAACCGCAATCAGCCCCAGCATTTT. Translated, it gives CASSRARNRNQPQHF.

The chain employs TRBV7-6 and TRBJ1-5, with 9 bases lining up with TRBD1. The CDR3 has 13 amino acids. Germline lookup yields CDR1 SGHVS and CDR2 FNYEAQ. The J segment lost 6 bases and the V segment lost 5 bases, leaving 2 bases of the junction unmatched. The CDR3 loop is CASSPGQGQPQHF. The CDR3 DNA sequence: TGTGCCAGCAGCCCGGGACAGGGTCAGCCCCAGCATTTT.

The chain joins TRBV5-1 to TRBJ2-3, with 9 bases fitting TRBD1. V lost 5 bases to trimming and J lost 6 bases; unmatched junction nucleotides: 13. In germline, CDR1 is SGHRS, CDR2 YFSETQ. There are 16 residues in the CDR3. CDR3 region: CASRGGTGRVLDTQYF. The DNA of the CDR3 is TGCGCCAGCAGAGGGGGGACAGGGAGGGTTTTGGATACGCAGTATTTT.

Here the CDR3 DNA reads TGCGCCAGCAGCCAAGAAGCTCGGGAAGCCTACGAGCAGTACTTC. This sequence encodes CASSQEAREAYEQYF. J is TRBJ2-7 and V is TRBV4-3; a possible D gene is TRBD2 (5 bases). The CDR3 has 15 residues. V was shortened by 0 bases and J by 2 bases, with 11 bases between the two germline ends. The germline V gene encodes CDR1 LGHNA and CDR2 YSLEER.

The chain carries TRBV5-4 and TRBJ1-3; D gene unclear. CDR3 length equals 13 residues. Trimming removed 4 bases at V and 3 bases at J, with 8 bases between. Germline V lookup: CDR1 SGHNT, CDR2 YYREEE (reference sequence). CDR3 amino acids: CASSPKNGNTIYF. The CDR3 DNA sequence: TGTGCCAGCAGCCCCAAAAATGGAAACACCATATATTTT.

V and J are TRBV7-6 and TRBJ2-7, with a weak D call TRBD1 (6 bases). V lost 2 bases and J lost 6, with 11 bases in between. The CDR3 covers 13 residues. CDR1 is SGHVS and CDR2 is FNYEAQ in the germline V gene. Here the CDR3 DNA reads TGTGCCAGCAGCTTATGGACAGACCGCGAGCAGTACTTC. This sequence encodes CASSLWTDREQYF.

This clone showed up just a few times. The rearrangement uses TRBV7-9 and TRBJ1-1; D is unresolved. The CDR3 runs 13 residues. Looked up from germline, CDR1 is SEHNR and CDR2 is FQNEAQ (reference sequence). V lost 1 base and J 8 bases, leaving 11 bases between the germline ends. The CDR3 loop is CASSLDHGREAFF. The CDR3 DNA is TGTGCCAGCAGCTTAGATCATGGCAGGGAAGCTTTCTTT.